This T cell receptor beta chain was identified in a study of identifying expanded T cells in peripheral blood. Assay used: immunoSEQ multiplex PCR; TCRdb lists only in-frame clones, some missing. Among approximately 91,000 clones listed, about nine tenths were seen once. Germline lookup yields CDR1 SGHTA and CDR2 FQGNSA. This CDR3 has 14 amino acids. Trimming stripped 1 base from V and 4 bases from J, with 10 bases between. As to this clone: Its antigen is undetermined.

General study points: Clone count variance between approximately 2-week samples rose with total template count. Technical replicates showed about 1.1 changed clones; around two weeks around 15; four weeks 19.

No infections or other immune events were documented during collection. The clonotype was recovered from a person aged 18-70 years in good health. The chain couples TRBV7-2 to TRBJ1-1; D is ambiguous. Sequencing used blood. The CDR3: CASSLGPAGTEAFF. In DNA, the CDR3 is TGTGCCAGCAGCTTAGGGCCGGCGGGCACTGAAGCTTTCTTT.